This T cell receptor beta chain derives from a study of cytomegalovirus exposure and HLA in healthy donors (dated by TCRdb to the late 2010s). Study-level background: An earlier analysis of 587 of the donors reported 276 Gb of sequence data and 95 million to 120 million unique TCR beta sequences obtained from around 170 million T cells. Approximately 300 gigabases of sequencing data and about 92 million unique TCR sequences made up an early release that covered 500 to 650 HLA-typed donors. The genetic ancestry cluster associated with self-reported Caucasian donors included over 80% of the 398 genotyped donors. The study aimed to test whether cataloging public T cell receptors could reveal signatures of past pathogen exposure. The study used immunosequencing to profile the T cell repertoires of hundreds of subjects and linked those repertoires to cytomegalovirus serostatus. A separate validation cohort of over a hundred different subjects was used in addition to the approximately 670-subject first cohort. The study combined high-throughput TCR immunosequencing, statistical association of individual TCRs with disease status, and machine learning to predict cytomegalovirus infection status. To study patterns of TCR occurrence, a later analysis re-analyzed previously published TCR beta repertoires from around 660 donors and added high-resolution HLA genotyping. Rather than using new phenotypic data, the later analysis identified candidate immune exposures from TCR beta sequences and from how often those sequences occurred across donors. In an earlier analysis of several hundred of the donors, high-throughput TCR beta sequencing was used to judge whether each TCR beta V gene segment behaved as functional or pseudogenic. Alongside the repertoire data, information on donor age, sex, ethnicity and CMV serostatus was compiled. In a later genetic analysis, genome-wide SNP genotypes for about 60% of the 666 donors were used, and that subset was treated as a discovery cohort. All discovery cohort repertoires had been generated using a single sequencing platform. HLA typing included class I and class II loci at four-digit resolution. Typing coverage differed by locus: A, B, C, DRB1 and DQB1 were typed in roughly 620-630 donors, DQA1 in about 510, DPA1 in over 600, and DPB1 in 400 to 490. Roughly five DR-DQ haplotypes were treated as single units for association and clustering because of strong linkage in the cohort. Among about 370 genotyped donors of the cohort, an average of roughly 230,000 unique TCR beta nucleotide sequences was sequenced per donor, of which about 19% were non-productive.

This clone was counted a single time. The target of this receptor is not known. The sample holds no much larger clone one base away, and base qualities are not on file. Overall study results and their limits: The presence/absence analyses assumed that sequencing depth was roughly uniform across donors, and that assumption may not be true. Cytomegalovirus status was reported to be diagnosed by the classifier with high specificity and sensitivity in both the original and validation cohorts. While some public TCRs were present in many individuals, most TCR sequences turned up only very rarely across donors. When HLA alleles, especially DR and DQ, strongly co-occurred, TCR associations were difficult to assign to individual alleles. This cohort had only TCR beta chains sequenced, and the lack of alpha or paired-chain data limited which features could be detected. Because the 87-base-pair reads could not distinguish some IMGT-functional V segments, including TRBV6-2 and TRBV6-3, those segments were excluded. A further reported finding was that TCR beta sequences accurately predicted the HLA-A and HLA-B alleles for most subjects in the first cohort. In a later analysis, TCR association rates were found to vary across HLA loci, with the most associated TCRs seen for DRB1 alleles and the fewest for HLA-C alleles. In an earlier analysis of 587 of the donors, most TCR beta V segments appeared in productive rearrangements about 90% or about 30% of the time, broadly matching IMGT annotations. The authors suggested that the approach could potentially be extended to other disease states and immunological phenotypes. Compared with the approximately 670-donor mean, donors in an Asian-associated ancestry cluster had fewer N-insertions in productive TCRs, according to a later genetic analysis. V-gene and J-gene trimming of TCR beta chains was associated with a missense DCLRE1C variant in a later genetic analysis, and the association was replicated in an independent cohort. Seventeen rarely observed V segments, including chromosome 9 orphons, were excluded from the earlier analysis of a few hundred of the donors because counts were too low. The study listed approximately 150 TCR beta chains as associated with cytomegalovirus. A later analysis found that HLA-associated TCR beta chains were more clonally expanded and had lower generation probabilities than equally common non-associated chains. HLA typing was unavailable for some donors at each locus, so association tests used only the typed subset. CMV serostatus was the only immune exposure information available for the cohort. Linkage disequilibrium might explain the correlated functional status among segregating V segments, but an unknown experimental factor could not be ruled out. In a later analysis, 16,951 TCR beta sequences were associated with specific HLA alleles at a false discovery rate of 0.05. The sequencing pipeline was judged likely to have produced a cluster of highly shared sequence variants as a technical artifact. A later analysis found that most CMV-associated TCR beta chains appeared HLA-restricted, with HLA associations seemingly driven largely by CMV exposure. In vitro tests confirmed that three of the cytomegalovirus-associated TCR beta chains recognize cytomegalovirus antigens. Several of the top co-occurrence clusters appeared to be linked to parvovirus B19, influenza, CMV and Epstein-Barr virus, according to a later analysis.

The CDR3 runs 15 amino acids, cysteine and phenylalanine included. Only the CDR3 region is kept as DNA, spanning 45 bases read in frame from base 1. V trim: 8 bases; J trim: 2 bases; unmatched bases: 9. CDR1 and CDR2 are drawn from the germline V gene: SGHTA, FQGNSA. Library preparation used the immunoSEQ multiplex PCR assay. A mixture of 60 forward primers for TCR Vbeta segments and 13 reverse primers for TCR Jbeta segments was used in the multiplex PCR. The CDR3 region of rearranged TCR beta genes was amplified from genomic DNA by a multiplex PCR assay. On the Illumina HiSeq System, the amplified TCR beta libraries were sequenced as 87-base-pair reads. The authors processed their data as follows. Across the 640 or so repertoires, a later analysis counted 60 million to 90 million unique TCR beta chains, 9 million to 14 million of which were shared by at least two donors. Raw reads were error-corrected and collapsed into unique sequences by a nearest-neighbor algorithm in which closely related sequences were merged to remove PCR and sequencing errors. To assign V, D and J gene segments, CDR3 sequences were aligned to IMGT reference sequences. For a sequence to be retained, at least a six-nucleotide match to both a V gene segment and a J gene segment was required. A rearrangement was called productive if the CDR3 had no stop codons and remained in frame with V and J, and every other rearrangement was called non-productive. CDR3 was defined by IMGT convention, running from the second conserved V-encoded cysteine to the conserved J-encoded phenylalanine. Sequences without an unambiguous match to a single V gene segment were excluded from the earlier analysis of a few hundred of the donors. In an earlier analysis of 587 of the donors, V segments were called functional above 56.7% productive rearrangements and were called segregating when the between-donor standard deviation exceeded 5%. A statistical classification framework was built for diagnosing cytomegalovirus status from the catalog of TCR beta chain sequences. A later analysis assigned V and J genes by comparing TCR nucleotide sequences with IMGT/GENE-DB human TR gene sequences. Using the TCRdist pipeline, a later analysis assigned CDR3 sequences along with most-parsimonious VDJ recombination scenarios. In a later analysis, each TCR beta chain was defined by its CDR3 amino acid sequence together with its V-gene family, and reads without a unique V-gene family were excluded. To address suspected cross-contamination and a sequencing artifact, a later analysis removed approximately 600 highly shared, low-generation-probability nucleotide sequences. A later analysis calculated a clonal expansion index for each public chain from normalized within-repertoire ranks of inferred template counts. A later analysis computed generation probabilities with a VDJ recombination model fitted to out-of-frame rearrangements, and checked the results against IGoR. Hypergeometric tests were used in a later analysis to score TCR-TCR, TCR-HLA and TCR-CMV co-occurrence, with a repertoire-size bias correction applied to the TCR pairs. A later analysis estimated false discovery rates by permuting HLA or CMV assignments 20 times. A later analysis grouped co-occurring TCRs with DBSCAN, adding TCRdist sequence similarity when clustering within HLA-allele-positive subsets. Co-occurrence clustering excluded repertoires with fewer than 30,000 or more than 120,000 public chains, plus five with anomalous nucleotide sharing. TCRdb holds this immuneACCESS table with in-frame rearrangements only. Some clones are missing; in checked studies, unresolved V genes explain under half, and the rest has no known cause. V and J calls and clone size are copied from that table; D and trimming were computed from the DNA. A total of some 99,000 clones appear in this sample, roughly 76% of them only once. The ten largest clones represent about 8% of the sample.

The cohort was made up of roughly 670 healthy bone marrow donors. At the time of sampling, every cohort member was nominally healthy, though immune exposures that went unrecorded were likely present. The donor tested CMV seropositive, placing the donor among the roughly 300 seropositive members of the cohort. Every donor gave a peripheral blood sample, and the peripheral blood mononuclear cells from that sample were used for TCR beta sequencing. Genomic DNA was extracted from the blood cell samples with the Qiagen DNeasy Blood Extraction Kit. This clonotype originated in a woman aged 50 to 60 in good health and CMV-seropositive. The chain is made from TRBV7-2 and TRBJ2-7; 10 middle bases align to TRBD2. Sequencing used PBMCs. The CDR3 protein sequence reads: CASQASGGPTYEQYF. The DNA sequence is as follows: TGTGCCAGCCAGGCTAGCGGGGGCCCAACCTACGAGCAGTACTTC.